These T cell receptor beta chains were read from a single sample in a study of blood T cell repertoires in COVID-19. Some clones are missing from TCRdb's copy, which holds only in-frame ones; the method was immunoSEQ multiplex PCR. The table shows some 300,000 clones, with 87% occurring only once. Sequencing input: peripheral blood. All receptors come from a man aged 18 to 35 with active or convalescent COVID-19. The CDR3 runs from the conserved cysteine through the conserved F or W. D genes are given only for firm matches. Some rows mark clone size as missing; the rest say once, few, many or name a class of expanded clone.

CASSRGDRINEKLFF	TGTGCCAGTAGTCGGGGGGACAGGATTAATGAAAAACTGTTTTTT	few	TRBD1	TRBV19	TRBJ1-4
CASSQVAGGTGELFF	TGTGCCAGCAGCCAAGTGGCGGGAGGGACCGGGGAGCTGTTTTTT	-	TRBD2	TRBV4-2	TRBJ2-2
CAISGPWTGGVETQYF	TGTGCCATCAGTGGCCCCTGGACAGGGGGCGTAGAGACCCAGTACTTC	-	TRBD1	TRBV10-3	TRBJ2-5
CASRRGTDTQYF	TGTGCCAGCAGAAGAGGCACAGATACGCAGTATTTT	once	-	TRBV6-6	TRBJ2-3
CASSLPGGPNEQFF	TGTGCCAGCAGCTTACCGGGGGGCCCCAATGAGCAGTTCTTC	-	-	TRBV7-9	TRBJ2-1
CAISEEVVAGGSEAFF	TGTGCCATCAGTGAGGAAGTTGTGGCAGGGGGATCTGAAGCTTTCTTT	-	TRBD1	TRBV10-3	TRBJ1-1
CASSLAVSNYGYTF	TGTGCCAGCAGCTTAGCCGTCTCTAACTATGGCTACACCTTC	-	-	TRBV7-9	TRBJ1-2
CASSAGVGLPYEQYF	TGTGCCAGCAGCGCCGGCGTTGGGCTACCCTACGAGCAGTACTTC	few	-	TRBV7-9	TRBJ2-7
CASSQIYLNQPQHF	TGTGCCAGCTCCCAGATATACCTCAATCAGCCCCAGCATTTT	-	-	TRBV18	TRBJ1-5
CSVTGGQLDPYEQYF	TGCAGCGTCACTGGGGGCCAGCTCGACCCCTACGAGCAGTACTTC	-	-	TRBV29-1	TRBJ2-7
CASSLVAGTSLHNEQFF	TGCGCCAGCAGCTTGGTCGCCGGGACTAGCCTCCACAATGAGCAGTTCTTC	-	TRBD2	TRBV5-1	TRBJ2-1
CASSYFGREDQPQHF	TGTGCCAGCAGTTATTTCGGTCGGGAAGATCAGCCCCAGCATTTT	-	-	TRBV6-6	TRBJ1-5
CASSSGTGGNTEAFF	TGTGCCAGCAGCTCGGGGACAGGGGGAAACACTGAAGCTTTCTTT	-	TRBD1	TRBV7-9	TRBJ1-1
CASSLMVENTIYF	TGTGCCAGCAGTTTAATGGTAGAGAACACCATATATTTT	-	-	TRBV12-3/TRBV12-4	TRBJ1-3
CASSPRTSGRSFGELFF	TGTGCCAGTAGTCCTCGGACTAGCGGGAGATCATTCGGGGAGCTGTTTTTT	-	TRBD2	TRBV19	TRBJ2-2
CASSQDPPFGRGNQPQHF	TGTGCCAGCAGCCAAGATCCGCCTTTCGGTAGGGGGAATCAGCCCCAGCATTTT	-	-	TRBV3-1/TRBV3-2	TRBJ1-5
CASSYSGSNQPQHF	TGTGCCAGCAGTTACTCCGGTAGCAATCAGCCCCAGCATTTT	-	-	TRBV6-2/TRBV6-3	TRBJ1-5
CASSQDPHSAGYGYTF	TGCGCCAGCAGCCAAGATCCCCACAGTGCAGGCTATGGCTACACCTTC	-	-	TRBV4-1	TRBJ1-2
CASSVLGARKQNTEAFF	TGTGCCAGCAGCGTGTTAGGAGCGCGAAAACAAAACACTGAAGCTTTCTTT	-	-	TRBV7-9	TRBJ1-1
CASSSYDRVGTQYF	TGTGCCAGCAGTAGCTACGACAGGGTAGGGACCCAGTACTTC	-	TRBD1	TRBV6-5	TRBJ2-5
CASMGQGGLGQPQHF	TGTGCCAGCATGGGACAGGGGGGGTTGGGGCAGCCCCAGCATTTT	few	TRBD1	TRBV6-5	TRBJ1-5
CASTLAGGFGNTQYF	TGTGCCAGTACCCTAGCGGGGGGGTTCGGAAATACGCAGTATTTT	-	TRBD2	TRBV19	TRBJ2-3
CASRRLGDEKLFF	TGTGCCAGCAGACGGCTAGGGGATGAAAAACTGTTTTTT	-	-	TRBV6-5	TRBJ1-4
CASSQGGLNYGYTF	TGCGCCAGCAGCCAAGGGGGCCTTAACTATGGCTACACCTTC	-	-	TRBV4-1	TRBJ1-2
CASSLLTEAFF	TGTGCCAGCAGCTTATTAACTGAAGCTTTCTTT	-	-	TRBV11-2	TRBJ1-1
CASSFPPGTEGGELFF	TGTGCCAGCAGTTTTCCCCCGGGGACAGAAGGCGGGGAGCTGTTTTTT	-	TRBD1	TRBV7-9	TRBJ2-2
CASSGWREERGDEQFF	TGTGCCAGCAGTGGATGGCGGGAGGAAAGAGGCGATGAGCAGTTCTTC	few	TRBD2	TRBV2	TRBJ2-1
CASSLSGSGRDTQYF	TGTGCCAGCAGCCTTAGCGGGAGTGGGCGAGATACGCAGTATTTT	-	TRBD2	TRBV7-2	TRBJ2-3
CASSETIPRQTYSYEQYF	TGTGCCAGCAGTGAAACCATCCCCCGACAGACCTACTCCTACGAGCAGTACTTC	-	-	TRBV6-1	TRBJ2-7
CATSRDGTGPNEKLFF	TGTGCCACCAGCAGAGATGGGACAGGGCCTAATGAAAAACTGTTTTTT	-	TRBD1	TRBV15	TRBJ1-4